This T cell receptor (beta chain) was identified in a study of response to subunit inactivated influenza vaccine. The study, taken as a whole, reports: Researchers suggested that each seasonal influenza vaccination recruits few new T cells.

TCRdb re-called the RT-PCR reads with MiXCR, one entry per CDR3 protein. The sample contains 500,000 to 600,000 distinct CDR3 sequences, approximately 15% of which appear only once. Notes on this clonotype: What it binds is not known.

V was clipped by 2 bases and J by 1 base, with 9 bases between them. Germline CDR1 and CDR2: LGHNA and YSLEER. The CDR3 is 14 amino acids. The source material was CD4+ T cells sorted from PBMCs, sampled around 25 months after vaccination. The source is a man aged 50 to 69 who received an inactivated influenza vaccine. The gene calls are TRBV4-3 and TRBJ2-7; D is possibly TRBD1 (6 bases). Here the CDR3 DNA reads TGCGCCAGCAGCCAAAGGACAGCTTCCTACGAGCAGTACTTC. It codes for CASSQRTASYEQYF.